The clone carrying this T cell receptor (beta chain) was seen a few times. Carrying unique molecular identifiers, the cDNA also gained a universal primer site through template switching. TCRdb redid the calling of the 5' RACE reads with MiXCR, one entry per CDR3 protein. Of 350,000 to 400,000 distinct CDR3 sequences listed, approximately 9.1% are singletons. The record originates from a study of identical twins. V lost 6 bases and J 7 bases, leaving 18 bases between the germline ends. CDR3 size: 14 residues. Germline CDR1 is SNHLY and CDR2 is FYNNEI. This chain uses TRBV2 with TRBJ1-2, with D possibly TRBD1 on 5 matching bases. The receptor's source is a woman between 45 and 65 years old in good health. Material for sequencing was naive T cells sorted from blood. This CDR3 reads CASRAGTPGGGYTF. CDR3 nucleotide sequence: TGTGCCAGCAGAGCCGGGACCCCCGGGGGTGGCTACACCTTC. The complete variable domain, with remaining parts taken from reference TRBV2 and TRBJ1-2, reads EPEVTQTPSHQVTQMGQEVILRCVPISNHLYFYWYRQILGQKVEFLVSFYNNEISEKSEIFDDQFSVERPDGSNFTLKIRSTKLEDSAMYFCASRAGTPGGGYTFGSGTRLTVV.